The 2 T cell receptor beta chains below come from one sample, sequenced in a study of blood T cell repertoires in COVID-19. Sequencing used immunoSEQ multiplex PCR; TCRdb keeps in-frame clones, though not all of them. The profile shows approximately 160,000 clones, around 82% of them singletons. Sequences were obtained from peripheral blood. The receptor set was obtained from a man aged 55 to 70 who had recovered from COVID-19.

This clone was detected once. This sequence joins TRBV19 and TRBJ1-5, with unresolved D. CDR1 is LNHDA, CDR2 SQIVND, per germline (reference sequence). V lost 5 bases, J lost 0 bases, and 8 bases lay in between. There are 14 residues in the CDR3. The chain's CDR3 is CASSPNYSNQPQHF. The CDR3 nucleotides are TGTGCCAGTAGTCCTAATTATAGCAATCAGCCCCAGCATTTT. Based on the CDR3 plus reference TRBV19 and TRBJ1-5, the full variable domain is DGGITQSPKYLFRKEGQNVTLSCEQNLNHDAMYWYRQDPGQGLRLIYYSQIVNDFQKGDIAEGYSVSREKKESFPLTVTSAQKNPTAFYLCASSPNYSNQPQHFGDGTRLSIL.

The rearrangement uses TRBV6-2 or TRBV6-3 and TRBJ2-3, with D uncertain. The CDR3 runs to 15 residues. V lost 0 bases, J lost 0 bases, and 7 bases lay in between. Germline CDR1 MNHEY, CDR2 SVGEGT. CDR3 amino acids: CASSYSITSTDTQYF. The CDR3 bases are TGTGCCAGCAGTTACTCGATTACTAGCACAGATACGCAGTATTTT.